Listed below are T cell receptor beta chains from one sample, sequenced in a study of blood T cells in healthy people across ages. One entry per CDR3 protein, called by TCRdb with MiXCR from the 5' RACE reads. The table shows about 1.6 million distinct CDR3 sequences, with 30% to 40% occurring only once. The sample comprised blood. The receptors derive from a woman in her 30s in good health. CDR3s include the opening cysteine and the closing phenylalanine or tryptophan. D genes are given only for firm matches. Clone size is stated in some rows and not others, as once, few, many or a class when expanded.

J,D,size,V,CDR3,DNA
TRBJ1-1,.,.,TRBV12-3/TRBV12-4,CASSFHTTEAFF,TGTGCCAGCAGTTTCCACACCACTGAAGCTTTCTTT
TRBJ2-6,TRBD2,few,TRBV20-1,CSARVLAGSSGANVLTF,TGCAGTGCTAGAGTTCTAGCGGGTAGCTCTGGGGCCAACGTCCTGACTTTC
TRBJ1-2,TRBD1,few,TRBV10-3,CAIRRPGQKHYGYTF,TGTGCCATCAGGAGACCGGGACAGAAGCATTATGGCTACACCTTC
TRBJ2-3,TRBD2,few,TRBV9,CASSEPGLVADTQYF,TGTGCCAGCAGCGAACCGGGACTAGTAGCAGATACGCAGTATTTT
TRBJ2-2,.,few,TRBV20-1,CSARDLRTNTGELFF,TGCAGTGCTAGAGATCTACGAACGAACACCGGGGAGCTGTTTTTT
TRBJ2-1,TRBD2,few,TRBV5-1,CASSPSLAGARGEQFF,TGCGCCAGCAGCCCGTCCTTAGCGGGAGCGAGGGGAGAGCAGTTCTTC
TRBJ2-7,.,.,TRBV5-1,CASRPQGSFYEQYF,TGCGCCAGCAGGCCTCAGGGGTCCTTCTACGAGCAGTACTTC
TRBJ2-7,TRBD1,few,TRBV27,CASSLSGGMGAYEQYF,TGTGCCAGCAGTTTATCAGGGGGCATGGGAGCCTACGAGCAGTACTTC
TRBJ2-5,.,few,TRBV20-1,CSASNAQETQYF,TGCAGTGCTAGTAATGCTCAAGAGACCCAGTACTTC
TRBJ2-7,TRBD1,.,TRBV7-9,CASSFDRGFYEQYF,TGTGCCAGCAGCTTTGACAGGGGTTTCTACGAGCAGTACTTC
TRBJ2-1,TRBD2,.,TRBV10-3,CAISGAGVYNEQFF,TGTGCCATCAGCGGAGCGGGGGTTTACAATGAGCAGTTCTTC
TRBJ2-7,.,many,TRBV20-1,CSARAGADLYEQYF,TGCAGTGCTAGAGCAGGCGCCGATCTCTACGAGCAGTACTTC
TRBJ2-5,TRBD1,.,TRBV27,CAGSLYTGEETQYF,TGTGCCGGCAGTTTATACACAGGGGAAGAGACCCAGTACTTC
TRBJ2-1,.,many,TRBV29-1,CSVEQGYNEQFF,TGCAGCGTTGAGCAGGGGTACAATGAGCAGTTCTTC
TRBJ2-2,TRBD2,.,TRBV5-1,CASSFGSSGVTGELFF,TGCGCCAGCAGCTTCGGGTCTAGCGGGGTGACCGGGGAGCTGTTTTTT
TRBJ1-1,.,.,TRBV27,CTSSLGGGLNTEAFF,TGTACCAGCAGTCTTGGAGGCGGGTTGAACACTGAAGCTTTCTTT
TRBJ2-3,.,.,TRBV6-1,CASRERFSPGTTQYF,TGTGCCAGCCGGGAAAGATTTAGCCCGGGTACTACGCAGTATTTT